A single sample gave rise to the 8 T cell receptor beta chains below, sequenced in a study of blood T cell repertoires in COVID-19. Assay: immunoSEQ multiplex PCR; the TCRdb copy retains only in-frame clones and omits some. Altogether roughly 80,000 clones are present, roughly four fifths being singletons, with the ten largest covering 20% to 25%. The sample comprised peripheral blood. The receptors shown here come from a human donor in a cohort sampled during active COVID-19.

This clone was seen a handful of times. CDR3 residues: CASNGQGLSNQPQHF. The DNA for the CDR3 is TGTGCCAGCAATGGACAGGGTTTAAGCAATCAGCCCCAGCATTTT. The chain links TRBV2 to TRBJ1-5, with TRBD1 matching 8 bases. The CDR3 has 15 amino acids. CDR1 is SNHLY, CDR2 FYNNEI, per germline. Trimming at V came to 7 bases and at J to 1 base, leaving 6 bases not matched to a gene.

V gene TRBV2 combines with J gene TRBJ2-7, with D possibly matching TRBD2 (6 bases). The V and J ends lost 6 bases and 1 base respectively, with 16 bases between them. The CDR3 sequence is 15 residues long. The germline CDR1 and CDR2 sequences are SNHLY and FYNNEI. In DNA, the CDR3 is TGTGCCAGCAGCTGGCTGCGGGACGGGTCCTACGAGCAGTACTTC. Protein sequence: CASSWLRDGSYEQYF.

This chain links TRBV10-2 with TRBJ2-3; 14 bases are a match to TRBD2. The CDR3 extends over 14 amino acids. The germline CDR1 and CDR2 sequences are WSHSY and SAAADI. J gave up 3 bases and V 10 bases, and 3 bases lay outside the gene matches. The CDR3 sequence is CATRLAGGTDTQYF. In DNA, the CDR3 is TGCGCCACCCGACTAGCGGGGGGGACAGATACGCAGTATTTT.

The chain is built from TRBV5-1 and TRBJ1-1; D is perhaps TRBD1 (6 bases). V was cut by 3 bases and J by 0 bases, with 18 bases left in between. The germline CDR1 and CDR2 sequences are SGHRS and YFSETQ. The CDR3 consists of 17 residues. Here the CDR3 reads CASSSTSGQLMNTEAFF. The CDR3 DNA follows: TGCGCCAGCAGCTCTACCTCGGGACAACTGATGAACACTGAAGCTTTCTTT. Full variable domain (remainder filled in from reference TRBV5-1 and TRBJ1-1): KAGVTQTPRYLIKTRGQQVTLSCSPISGHRSVSWYQQTPGQGLQFLFEYFSETQRNKGNFPGRFSGRQFSNSRSEMNVSTLELGDSALYLCASSSTSGQLMNTEAFFGQGTRLTVV.

The chain joins TRBV6-6 to TRBJ1-2, with 11 positions matching TRBD1. J lost 7 bases, V lost 5 bases, and 3 bases had no gene match. The CDR3 has 13 residues. From germline, CDR1 is MNHNY and CDR2 SVGAGI (reference sequence). The DNA for the CDR3 is TGTGCCAGCAGTCCGGGACAGGGGGTTGGCTACACCTTC. Translated: CASSPGQGVGYTF.

This clone showed up just once. The chain is built from TRBV7-2 and TRBJ1-1; TRBD1 aligns across 8 bases. This CDR3 contains 13 residues. Germline V CDR1 and CDR2: SGHTA, FQGNSA. V lost 5 bases, J lost 4 bases, and 3 bases stayed unmatched. CDR3 nucleotide sequence: TGTGCCAGCAGCCCCCAGGGGGCCACTGAAGCTTTCTTT. Its translation is CASSPQGATEAFF.

DNA for the CDR3: TGTGCCAGTAGTATAAGAGGGGATACGCAGTATTTT. Translating it yields CASSIRGDTQYF. This sequence joins TRBV19 and TRBJ2-3; perhaps TRBD2 as D (5 bases). Germline CDR1 LNHDA, CDR2 SQIVND (reference sequence). This CDR3 is built from 12 residues. Deletions cut 2 bases from V and 6 bases from J, with 6 bases between. Full variable domain (outside the CDR3, taken from reference TRBV19 and TRBJ2-3): DGGITQSPKYLFRKEGQNVTLSCEQNLNHDAMYWYRQDPGQGLRLIYYSQIVNDFQKGDIAEGYSVSREKKESFPLTVTSAQKNPTAFYLCASSIRGDTQYFGPGTRLTVL.

The J gene is TRBJ2-1, the V gene TRBV4-2; 12 bases map to TRBD2. Germline loops: CDR1 LGHNA, CDR2 YNFKEQ. This CDR3 has 15 residues. V lost 6 bases and J lost 8; bases outside the gene matches: 8. CDR3 in DNA: TGTGCCAGCAGTCGGGCACTAGCGGGGGGAGATGAGCAGTTCTTC. Translating gives CASSRALAGGDEQFF.